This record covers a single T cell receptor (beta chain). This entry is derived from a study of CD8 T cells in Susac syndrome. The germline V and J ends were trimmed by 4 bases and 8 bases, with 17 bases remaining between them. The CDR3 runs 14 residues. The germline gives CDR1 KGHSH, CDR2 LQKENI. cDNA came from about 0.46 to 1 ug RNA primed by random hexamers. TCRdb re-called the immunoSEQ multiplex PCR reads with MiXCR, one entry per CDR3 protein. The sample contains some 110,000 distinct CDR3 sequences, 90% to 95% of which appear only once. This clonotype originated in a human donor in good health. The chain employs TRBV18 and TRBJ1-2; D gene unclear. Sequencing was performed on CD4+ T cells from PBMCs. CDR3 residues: CASSRGRSETGYTF. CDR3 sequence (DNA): TGTGCCAGCTCACGTGGACGGTCCGAGACGGGCTACACCTTC.